Below, 2 T cell receptor beta chains from the same sample are listed, as sequenced in a study of spatial heterogeneity in lung cancer. TCRdb fed the 5' RACE reads into MiXCR, producing one record per CDR3 protein. The sample lists about 48,000 distinct CDR3 sequences; approximately 5.3% were seen once. Time point described: sample taken at primary tumor resection. The input for sequencing was PBMCs, taken at surgery. These receptors originate from a male donor with early-stage non-small cell lung cancer.

This clonotype has at least ten counts. The chain has TRBV5-1 and TRBJ2-3, with D perhaps given as TRBD1 or TRBD2 (5 bases each). V was clipped by 4 bases and J by 6 bases, with 21 bases between them. Per germline, CDR1 SGHRS and CDR2 YFSETQ. This CDR3 is 16 amino acids long. The CDR3 loop is CASSQARGPSGDTQYF. CDR3 DNA sequence: TGCGCCAGCAGCCAAGCCCGGGGCCCAAGTGGGGATACGCAGTATTTT.

This clonotype was seen repeatedly, ten times or more. This chain links TRBV7-2 with TRBJ2-3; 9 bases agree with TRBD2. The CDR3 has 17 residues. Losses at the gene ends were 0 bases for V and 0 bases for J; bases not matched to a gene: 4. In germline, CDR1 is SGHTA, CDR2 FQGNSA. The CDR3 DNA sequence: TGTGCCAGCAGCTTAGCTGCTAGCGGGGCTAGCACAGATACGCAGTATTTT. Protein sequence: CASSLAASGASTDTQYF.